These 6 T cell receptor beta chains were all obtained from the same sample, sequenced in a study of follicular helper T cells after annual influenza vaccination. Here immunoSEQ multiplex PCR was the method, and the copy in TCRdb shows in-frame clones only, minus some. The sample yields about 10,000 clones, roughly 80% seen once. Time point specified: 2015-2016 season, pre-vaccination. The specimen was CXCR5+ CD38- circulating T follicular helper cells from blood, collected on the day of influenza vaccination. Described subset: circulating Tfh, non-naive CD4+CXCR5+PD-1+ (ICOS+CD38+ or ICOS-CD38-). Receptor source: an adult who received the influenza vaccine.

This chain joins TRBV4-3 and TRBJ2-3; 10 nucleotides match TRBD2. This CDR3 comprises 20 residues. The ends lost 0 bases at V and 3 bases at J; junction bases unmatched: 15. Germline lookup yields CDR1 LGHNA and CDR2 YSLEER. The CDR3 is CASSQEGVASGRVSTDTQYF. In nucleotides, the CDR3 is TGCGCCAGCAGCCAAGAAGGAGTGGCTAGCGGGAGAGTCAGTACAGATACGCAGTATTTT.

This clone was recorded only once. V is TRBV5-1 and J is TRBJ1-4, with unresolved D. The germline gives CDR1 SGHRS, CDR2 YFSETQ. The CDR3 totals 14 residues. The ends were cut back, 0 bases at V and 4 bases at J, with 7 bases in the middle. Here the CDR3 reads CASSLETNNEKLFF. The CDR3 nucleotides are TGCGCCAGCAGCTTGGAAACCAATAATGAAAAACTGTTTTTT. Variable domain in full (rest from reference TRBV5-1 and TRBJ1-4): KAGVTQTPRYLIKTRGQQVTLSCSPISGHRSVSWYQQTPGQGLQFLFEYFSETQRNKGNFPGRFSGRQFSNSRSEMNVSTLELGDSALYLCASSLETNNEKLFFGSGTQLSVL.

The CDR3: CASSFGQLYSNTEAFF. The CDR3 DNA follows: TGTGCCAGCAGCTTCGGACAGCTCTATTCGAACACTGAAGCTTTCTTT. This chain uses TRBV5-8 with TRBJ1-1, with a possible D match to TRBD1 (6 bases). This CDR3 spans 16 amino acids. From germline, CDR1 is SGHTS and CDR2 YDEGEE. V lost 2 bases and J 1 base, leaving 15 bases between the germline ends.

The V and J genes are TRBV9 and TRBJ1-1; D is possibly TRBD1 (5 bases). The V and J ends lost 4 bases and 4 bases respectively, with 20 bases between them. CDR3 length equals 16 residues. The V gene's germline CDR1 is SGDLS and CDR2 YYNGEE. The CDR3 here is CASSPTDSTGGTEAFF. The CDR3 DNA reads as TGTGCCAGCAGCCCTACGGACTCAACGGGGGGCACTGAAGCTTTCTTT.

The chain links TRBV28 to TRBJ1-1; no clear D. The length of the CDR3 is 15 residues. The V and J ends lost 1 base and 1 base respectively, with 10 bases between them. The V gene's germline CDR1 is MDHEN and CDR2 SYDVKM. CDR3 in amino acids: CASSLYRFSNTEAFF. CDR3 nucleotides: TGTGCCAGCAGTTTATACCGGTTTTCGAACACTGAAGCTTTCTTT.

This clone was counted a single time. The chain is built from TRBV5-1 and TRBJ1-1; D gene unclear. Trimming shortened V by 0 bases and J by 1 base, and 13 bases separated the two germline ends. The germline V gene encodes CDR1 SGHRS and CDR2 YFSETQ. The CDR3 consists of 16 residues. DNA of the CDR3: TGCGCCAGCAGCTTGGCAGCGGGCAGCGGGAACACTGAAGCTTTCTTT. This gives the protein CASSLAAGSGNTEAFF. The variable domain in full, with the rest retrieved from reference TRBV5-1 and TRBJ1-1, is KAGVTQTPRYLIKTRGQQVTLSCSPISGHRSVSWYQQTPGQGLQFLFEYFSETQRNKGNFPGRFSGRQFSNSRSEMNVSTLELGDSALYLCASSLAAGSGNTEAFFGQGTRLTVV.